This T cell receptor (beta chain) was recorded in a study of metastatic and nonmetastatic thyroid tumors. About the research overall: For malignant and benign thyroid patients, tumor or nodule tissue and blood were the sources whose repertoires were compared.

J lost 5 bases, V lost 2 bases, and 6 bases had no gene match. Germline lookup yields CDR1 GTSNPN and CDR2 SVGIG (reference sequence). The CDR3 length is 17 residues. Authors' analysis steps: Construction of a distant-metastasis classifier for papillary thyroid cancer relied on CDR3 differences across clinicopathological groups. TCRdb re-analyzed the PCR reads using MiXCR. TCRdb, not the authors, supplied the V and J calls. This table holds about 20,000 clones, 15% to 20% found once. Study findings and constraints: The study reportedly found significantly higher TCR beta diversity in malignant thyroid tumors than benign nodules, in blood and tumor.

Patients were all untreated before their thyroid surgery. As for this clone: Antigen: not known.

The chain carries TRBV30 and TRBJ2-1, with 16 bases that match TRBD2. This TCR was sampled from a female donor with papillary thyroid cancer or a benign thyroid nodule (not recorded which). Some clones in this sample may be carry-over from other donors' samples. Sequenced input: tumor tissue. The CDR3 DNA reads TGTGCCTGGAGTCCACAGGGACTAGCGGGAGGGAACAATGAGCAGTTCTTC. Its translation: CAWSPQGLAGGNNEQFF. The entire variable domain, with the rest obtained from reference TRBV30 and TRBJ2-1, is as follows: SQTIHQWPATLVQPVGSPLSLECTVEGTSNPNLYWYRQAAGRGLQLLFYSVGIGQISSEVPQNLSASRPQDRQFILSSKKLLLSDSGFYLCAWSPQGLAGGNNEQFFGPGTRLTVL.